The TCR beta chain described here comes from a study of CD8+CD57+ T cells in acquired aplastic anemia (dated by TCRdb to about 2018). As for the study more broadly: Extracted DNA from sorted CD4+ and CD8+ cells averaged about 3 ug, ranging from about 0.18 to 27.4 ug. An average of approximately 10 million reads for CD4+ cells and approximately 11 million reads for CD8+ cells was obtained from healthy donor samples.

The germline V gene encodes CDR1 LGHDT and CDR2 YNNKEL (reference sequence). V lost 6 bases and J lost 0 bases; the stretch between them is 5 bases long. The CDR3 contains 12 residues, cysteine and phenylalanine counted. The only DNA kept is the CDR3, 36 bases in frame from the first base. Remarks on this clonotype: Its antigen specificity is not known. A read error is possible here, since a much larger clone lies one base away.

Genomic DNA served as template for TCR beta VDJ combination and CDR3 sequence profiling. An Illumina HiSeq 2000 was the platform used for TCR repertoire sequencing. The published analysis was carried out like this. TRBV/TRBJ rearrangement plots, CDR3 size and DJ length profiles, and Simpson's diversity index were used to evaluate the repertoires. The most abundant DNA sequence in the deep sequencing data was defined as the immunodominant clone. CDR3 amino acid sequences were checked for sharing between subjects and were compared against published repertoires and the VDJdb database. The public sequencing data were trimmed at Q25 with fastp and processed into clonotypes with MiXCR by TCRdb, which kept only in-frame beta chains. Every distinct CDR3 protein forms one entry, paired with its most common genes and DNA. The V and J calls and clone size are TCRdb's, not the authors'. Within this sample are around 170,000 distinct CDR3 sequences, with about 47% of them counted one time only. Under 3.5% of the sample is held by the ten biggest clonotypes.

The study deep-sequenced TCR repertoires of sorted CD4+ and CD8+ blood T cells from severe aplastic anemia patients and healthy subjects. Ficoll-Paque density gradient centrifugation was used to isolate peripheral blood mononuclear cells. Before DNA was extracted, CD4+ and CD8+ T cells were sorted using either FACS or magnetic beads. The research as a whole found: Around 27 CD8+ CDR3 sequences were found in both patients and controls but appeared to be highly expressed in patients and within the immunodominant clones of the patients. Between patients and healthy controls, no significant difference in CD8+ Simpson's diversity was found (P=0.060).

Sequencing was done on a sample of sorted CD4+, CD8+, or CD8+CD57+ T cells (not recorded which) from PBMCs. This TCR derives from a human donor in good health. The rearranged chain carries TRBV3-1 and TRBJ2-5, with the D gene too uncertain to name. The CDR3 corresponds to CASRRYQETQYF. The nucleotides read TGTGCCAGCAGGCGGTACCAAGAGACCCAGTACTTC.